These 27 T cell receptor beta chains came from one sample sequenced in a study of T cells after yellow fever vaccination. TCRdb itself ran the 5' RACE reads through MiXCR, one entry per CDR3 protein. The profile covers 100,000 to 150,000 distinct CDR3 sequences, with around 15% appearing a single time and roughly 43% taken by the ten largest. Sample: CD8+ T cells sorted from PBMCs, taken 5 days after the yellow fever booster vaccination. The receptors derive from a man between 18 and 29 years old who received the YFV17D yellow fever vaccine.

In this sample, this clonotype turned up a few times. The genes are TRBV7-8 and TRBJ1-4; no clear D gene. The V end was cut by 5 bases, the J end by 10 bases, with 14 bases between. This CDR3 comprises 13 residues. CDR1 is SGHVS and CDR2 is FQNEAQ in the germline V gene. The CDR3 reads CASSPGAGGKLFF. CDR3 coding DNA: TGTGCCAGCAGCCCCGGAGCGGGAGGAAAACTGTTTTTT.

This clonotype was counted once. The CDR3 region is CSVTGHVNTEAFF. The CDR3, as DNA: TGCAGCGTGACGGGACATGTCAACACTGAAGCTTTCTTT. V and J are TRBV29-1 and TRBJ1-1; D may be TRBD1 (6 bases). This CDR3 comprises 13 residues. V was cut by 6 bases and J by 2 bases, with 13 bases left in between. The germline gives CDR1 SQVTM, CDR2 ANQGSEA.

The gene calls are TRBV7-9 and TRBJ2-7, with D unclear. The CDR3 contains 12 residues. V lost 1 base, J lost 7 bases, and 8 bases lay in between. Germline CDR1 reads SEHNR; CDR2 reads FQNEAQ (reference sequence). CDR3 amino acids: CASSLGLTEQYF. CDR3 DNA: TGTGCCAGCAGCTTAGGACTCACGGAGCAGTACTTC.

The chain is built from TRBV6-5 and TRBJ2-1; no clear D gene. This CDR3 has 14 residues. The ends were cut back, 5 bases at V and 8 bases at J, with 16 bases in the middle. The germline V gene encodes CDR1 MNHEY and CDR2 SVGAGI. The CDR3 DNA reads TGTGCCAGCAGTAAGACAATGCCTAGGGATGAGCAGTTCTTC. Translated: CASSKTMPRDEQFF.

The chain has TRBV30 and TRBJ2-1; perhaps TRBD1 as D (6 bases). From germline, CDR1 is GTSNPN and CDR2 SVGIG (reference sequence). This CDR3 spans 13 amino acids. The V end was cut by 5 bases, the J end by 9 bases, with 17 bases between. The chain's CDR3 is CAWGRQDGGEQFF. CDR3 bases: TGTGCCTGGGGGAGACAGGACGGCGGTGAGCAGTTCTTC.

DNA of the CDR3: TGCGCCAGCAGCCAAGATTTGGGGGGCTACACAGATACGCAGTATTTT. Amino acid sequence: CASSQDLGGYTDTQYF. The chain carries TRBV4-3 and TRBJ2-3; D could derive from TRBD1 or TRBD2 (6 bases each). The CDR3 has 16 residues. Germline CDR1 is LGHNA and CDR2 is YSLEER. Between the trimmed V and J ends, which lost 0 bases and 2 bases, there was a span of 12 bases.

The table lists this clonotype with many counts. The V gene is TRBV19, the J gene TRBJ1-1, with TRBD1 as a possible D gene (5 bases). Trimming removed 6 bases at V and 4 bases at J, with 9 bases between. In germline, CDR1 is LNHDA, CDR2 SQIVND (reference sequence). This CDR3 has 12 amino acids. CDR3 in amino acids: CASRAGITEAFF. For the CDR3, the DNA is TGTGCCAGTAGAGCAGGGATCACTGAAGCTTTCTTT.

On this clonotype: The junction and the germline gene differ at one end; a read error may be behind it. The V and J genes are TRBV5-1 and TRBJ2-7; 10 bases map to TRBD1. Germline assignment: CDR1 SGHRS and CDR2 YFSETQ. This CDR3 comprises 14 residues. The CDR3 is CASSLGTGAYEQYF. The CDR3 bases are TGTGCCAGCAGCCTTGGGACAGGGGCCTACGAGCAGTACTTC.

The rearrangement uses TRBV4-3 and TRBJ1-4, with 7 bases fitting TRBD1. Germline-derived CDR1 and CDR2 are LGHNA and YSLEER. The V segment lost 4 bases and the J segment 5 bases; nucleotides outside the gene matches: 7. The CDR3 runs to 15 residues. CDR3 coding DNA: TGCGCCAGCAGCCCGCGGACAGGTGGAAATGAAAAACTGTTTTTT. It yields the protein CASSPRTGGNEKLFF.

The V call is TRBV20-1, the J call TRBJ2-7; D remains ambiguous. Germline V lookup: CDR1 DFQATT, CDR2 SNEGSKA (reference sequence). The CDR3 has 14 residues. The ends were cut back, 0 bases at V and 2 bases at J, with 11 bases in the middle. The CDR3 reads CSARDPQVPYEQYF. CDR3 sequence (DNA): TGCAGTGCTAGAGATCCGCAAGTACCCTACGAGCAGTACTTC.

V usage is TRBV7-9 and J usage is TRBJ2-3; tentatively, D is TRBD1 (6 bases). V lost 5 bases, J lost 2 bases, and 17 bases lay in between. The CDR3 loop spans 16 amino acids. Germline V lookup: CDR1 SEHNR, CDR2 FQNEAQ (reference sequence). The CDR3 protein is CASSVRDNTITDTQYF. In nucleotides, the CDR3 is TGTGCCAGCAGCGTCCGGGACAATACTATCACAGATACGCAGTATTTT.

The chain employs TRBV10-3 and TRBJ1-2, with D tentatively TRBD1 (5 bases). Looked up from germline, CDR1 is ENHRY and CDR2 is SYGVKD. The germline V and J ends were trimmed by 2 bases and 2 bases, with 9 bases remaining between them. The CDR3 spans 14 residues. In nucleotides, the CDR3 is TGTGCCATCAGTGAGGTACAGGAGAACTATGGCTACACCTTC. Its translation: CAISEVQENYGYTF.

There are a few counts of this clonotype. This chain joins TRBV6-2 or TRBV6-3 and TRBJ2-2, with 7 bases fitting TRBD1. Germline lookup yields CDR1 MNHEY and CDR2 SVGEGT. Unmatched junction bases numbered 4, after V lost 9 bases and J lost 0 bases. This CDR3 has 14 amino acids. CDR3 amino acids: CASHRGANTGELFF. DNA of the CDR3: TGTGCCAGTCACAGGGGCGCGAACACCGGGGAGCTGTTTTTT.

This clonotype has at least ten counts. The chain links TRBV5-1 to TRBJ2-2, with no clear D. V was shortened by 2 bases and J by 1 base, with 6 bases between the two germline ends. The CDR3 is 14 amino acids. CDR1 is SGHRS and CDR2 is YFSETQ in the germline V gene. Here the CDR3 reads CASSFFQNTGELFF. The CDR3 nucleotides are TGCGCCAGCAGCTTTTTTCAGAACACCGGGGAGCTGTTTTTT.

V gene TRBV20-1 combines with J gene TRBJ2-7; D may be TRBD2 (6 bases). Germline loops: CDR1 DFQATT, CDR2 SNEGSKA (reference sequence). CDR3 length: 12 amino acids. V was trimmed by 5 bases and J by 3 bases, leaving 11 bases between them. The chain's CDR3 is CSASGLNYEQYF. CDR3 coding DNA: TGCAGTGCTTCGGGACTTAACTACGAGCAGTACTTC.

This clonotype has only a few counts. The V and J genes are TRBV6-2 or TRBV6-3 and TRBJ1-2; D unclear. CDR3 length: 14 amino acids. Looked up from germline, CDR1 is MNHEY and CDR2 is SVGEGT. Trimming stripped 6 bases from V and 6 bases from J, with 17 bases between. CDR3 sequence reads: CASSRYGIRDGYTF. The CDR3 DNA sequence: TGTGCCAGCAGCCGATACGGGATCCGTGATGGCTACACCTTC.

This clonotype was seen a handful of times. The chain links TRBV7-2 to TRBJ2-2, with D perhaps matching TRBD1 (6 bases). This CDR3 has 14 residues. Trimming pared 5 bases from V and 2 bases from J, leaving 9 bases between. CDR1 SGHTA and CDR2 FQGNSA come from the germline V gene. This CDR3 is CASSEDSNTGELFF. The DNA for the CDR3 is TGTGCCAGCAGCGAGGACAGTAACACCGGGGAGCTGTTTTTT.

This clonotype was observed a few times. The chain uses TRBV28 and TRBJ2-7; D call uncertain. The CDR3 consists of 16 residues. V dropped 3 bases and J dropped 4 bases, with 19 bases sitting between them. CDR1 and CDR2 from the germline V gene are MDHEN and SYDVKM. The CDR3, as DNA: TGTGCCAGCAGTTTTGTCAGTGTTGTTTGTCGGTACGAGCAGTACGTC. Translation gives CASSFVSVVCRYEQYV.

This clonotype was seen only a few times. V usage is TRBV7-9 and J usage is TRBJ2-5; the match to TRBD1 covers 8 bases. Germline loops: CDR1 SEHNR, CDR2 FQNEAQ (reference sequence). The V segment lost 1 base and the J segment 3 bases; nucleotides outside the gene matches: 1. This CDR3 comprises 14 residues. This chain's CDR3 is CASSLETGEETQYF. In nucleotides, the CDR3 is TGTGCCAGCAGCTTAGAGACAGGGGAAGAGACCCAGTACTTC. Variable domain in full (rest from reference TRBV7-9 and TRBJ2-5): DTGVSQNPRHKITKRGQNVTFRCDPISEHNRLYWYRQTLGQGPEFLTYFQNEAQLEKSRLLSDRFSAERPKGSFSTLEIQRTEQGDSAMYLCASSLETGEETQYFGPGTRLLVL.

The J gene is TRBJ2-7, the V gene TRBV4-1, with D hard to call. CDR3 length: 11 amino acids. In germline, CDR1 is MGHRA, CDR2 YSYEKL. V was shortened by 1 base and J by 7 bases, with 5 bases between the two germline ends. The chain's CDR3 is CASSQAGEQYV. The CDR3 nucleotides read TGCGCCAGCAGCCAAGCAGGAGAGCAGTACGTC.

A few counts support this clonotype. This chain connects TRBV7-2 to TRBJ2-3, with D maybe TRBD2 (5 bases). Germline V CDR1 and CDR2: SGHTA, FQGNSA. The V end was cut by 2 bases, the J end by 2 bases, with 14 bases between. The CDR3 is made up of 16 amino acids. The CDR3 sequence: CASSLILVGNTDTQYF. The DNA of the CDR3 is TGTGCCAGCAGCTTAATACTAGTAGGGAACACAGATACGCAGTATTTT.

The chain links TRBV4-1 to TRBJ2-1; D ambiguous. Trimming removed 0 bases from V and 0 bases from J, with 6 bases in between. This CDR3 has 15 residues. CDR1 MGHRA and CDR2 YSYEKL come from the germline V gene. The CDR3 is CASSQEGNSYNEQFF. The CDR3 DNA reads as TGCGCCAGCAGCCAAGAGGGGAACTCCTACAATGAGCAGTTCTTC.

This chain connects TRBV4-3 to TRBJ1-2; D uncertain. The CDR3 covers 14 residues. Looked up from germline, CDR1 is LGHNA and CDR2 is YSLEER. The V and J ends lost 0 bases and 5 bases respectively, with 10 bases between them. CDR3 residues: CASSQDGRRYGYTF. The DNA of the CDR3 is TGCGCCAGCAGCCAAGATGGCAGGCGGTATGGCTACACCTTC.

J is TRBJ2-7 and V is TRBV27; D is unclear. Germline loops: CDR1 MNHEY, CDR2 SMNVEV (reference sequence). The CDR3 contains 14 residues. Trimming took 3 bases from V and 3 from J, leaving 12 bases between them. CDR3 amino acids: CASSLGGTYYEQYF. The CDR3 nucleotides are TGTGCCAGCAGTTTGGGCGGAACATACTACGAGCAGTACTTC.

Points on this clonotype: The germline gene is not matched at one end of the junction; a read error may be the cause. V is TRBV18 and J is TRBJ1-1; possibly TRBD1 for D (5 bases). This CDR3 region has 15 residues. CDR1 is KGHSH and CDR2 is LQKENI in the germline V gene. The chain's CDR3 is CASSPTDTPNPEAFF. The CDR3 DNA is TGTGCCAGCTCACCAACGGACACCCCGAACCCTGAAGCTTTCTTT.

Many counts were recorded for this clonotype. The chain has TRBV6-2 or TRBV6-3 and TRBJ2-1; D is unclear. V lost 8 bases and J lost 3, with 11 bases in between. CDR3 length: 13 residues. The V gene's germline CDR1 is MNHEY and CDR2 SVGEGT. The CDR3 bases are TGTGCCAGCTCGCCTTCCTACTACAATGAGCAGTTCTTC. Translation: CASSPSYYNEQFF.

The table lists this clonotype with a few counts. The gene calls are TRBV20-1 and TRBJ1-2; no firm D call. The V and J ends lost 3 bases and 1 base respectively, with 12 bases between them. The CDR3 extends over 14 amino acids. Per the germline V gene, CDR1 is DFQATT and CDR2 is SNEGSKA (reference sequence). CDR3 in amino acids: CSARAFKNNYGYTF. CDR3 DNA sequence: TGCAGTGCTAGGGCTTTCAAGAATAACTATGGCTACACCTTC.